Listed below are T cell receptor beta chains from one sample, sequenced in a study of blood T cell repertoires in COVID-19. The repertoire was sequenced with immunoSEQ multiplex PCR; TCRdb's copy has only in-frame clones and lacks some. Of approximately 70,000 clones in the sample, under 90% were seen once. Specimen: peripheral blood. These TCRs come from a human donor in a cohort sampled during active COVID-19. The CDR3 runs from the conserved cysteine through the conserved F or W. The D gene is left open where the match is weak. A row's size may be missing; if present it is once, few, many or a size class.

D: -; J: TRBJ2-3; length: 14; V: TRBV10-3; size: once; DNA: TGTGCCATCGGCGACGGGGGGCGCACAGATACGCAGTATTTT; CDR3: CAIGDGGRTDTQYF
D: -; J: TRBJ2-3; length: 13; V: TRBV18; size: -; DNA: TGTGCCAGCTCACCTCAGAGCACAGATACGCAGTATTTT; CDR3: CASSPQSTDTQYF
D: TRBD2; J: TRBJ2-7; length: 16; V: TRBV9; size: -; DNA: TGTGCCAGCAGCGTAGAAGCAGGACTAGCGGACCTCGAGCAGTACTTC; CDR3: CASSVEAGLADLEQYF
D: -; J: TRBJ2-2; length: 14; V: TRBV6-6; size: -; DNA: TGTGCCAGCAGTTACTTCGGGAACACCGGGGAGCTGTTTTTT; CDR3: CASSYFGNTGELFF
D: -; J: TRBJ2-3; length: 15; V: TRBV5-1; size: once; DNA: TGCGCCAGCAGCTTGGGAACGGAGTCGGTAGATACGCAGTATTTT; CDR3: CASSLGTESVDTQYF
D: TRBD2; J: TRBJ2-2; length: 16; V: TRBV20-1; size: -; DNA: TGCAGTGCTAGTCAGGGGACTAGCGGGACCACCGGGGAGCTGTTTTTT; CDR3: CSASQGTSGTTGELFF
D: -; J: TRBJ2-7; length: 14; V: TRBV5-6; size: -; DNA: TGTGCCAGCAGCTTGGGGCAGATGGTCTACGAGCAGTACTTC; CDR3: CASSLGQMVYEQYF
D: -; J: TRBJ1-1; length: 16; V: TRBV6-1; size: few; DNA: TGTGCCAGCAGTGCGTTTAGGGGGACAACGAACACTGAAGCTTTCTTT; CDR3: CASSAFRGTTNTEAFF
D: TRBD1; J: TRBJ2-5; length: 14; V: TRBV9; size: once; DNA: TGTGCCAGCAGTATACAGGGGGAACAAGAGACCCAGTACTTC; CDR3: CASSIQGEQETQYF
D: TRBD1; J: TRBJ1-6; length: 15; V: TRBV5-8; size: -; DNA: TGTGCCAGCAGCCGACAGGGGTTAAACAATTCACCCCTCCACTTT; CDR3: CASSRQGLNNSPLHF
D: TRBD1; J: TRBJ1-2; length: 13; V: TRBV4-3; size: once; DNA: TGCGCCAGCAGCCGGGGGACAGGGGATGGCTACACCTTC; CDR3: CASSRGTGDGYTF